The entry that follows covers one TCR beta chain sequence. Its target is unknown. TCRbeta library construction was performed incorporating unique molecular identifiers. TCRdb re-called the PCR reads through MiXCR, storing one row per CDR3 protein. The table lists about 980,000 distinct CDR3 sequences, under 30% of them singletons. CDR1 and CDR2 (germline): SGHTA, FQGNSA. This CDR3 has 14 residues. V was pared by 5 bases and J by 5 bases, with 8 bases of the junction left unmatched. This specimen belongs to a study of T-cell reconstitution after alpha-beta-depleted transplantation in children. Overall study results and limits: At the one-year point after transplant, T-cell counts and TCRbeta diversity were found to come mostly from T cells that had been newly produced. In some patients, recipient T cells and intrathymic progenitors surviving conditioning explained high day-60 diversity.

This specimen was PBMCs, mostly from graft donor cells, taken 360 days after TCRalphabeta/CD19-depleted stem cell transplant. The gene calls are TRBV7-2 and TRBJ2-5; TRBD1 agrees at 7 bases. The origin of this receptor is a boy under three years old who had a stem cell transplant for SCID, so the T cells may come from the graft donor. In nucleotides, the CDR3 is TGTGCCAGCAGCCCTCAACAGGGGCTGGAGACCCAGTACTTC. Translated: CASSPQQGLETQYF.